A single sample gave rise to the 4 T cell receptor beta chains below, sequenced in a study of T cell changes during pregnancy in multiple sclerosis. Only in-frame clones appear in the TCRdb table, and some are missing; sequencing was by immunoSEQ multiplex PCR. The sample lists 55,000 to 75,000 clones; around 92% were seen once. The material sequenced was peripheral blood, taken in the third trimester of pregnancy. These receptors were collected from a female donor in good health, enrolled as a control in a pregnancy study.

V gene TRBV6-1 combines with J gene TRBJ1-1; no clear D. Germline V gene data show CDR1 as MNHNS and CDR2 as SASEGT. The CDR3 runs 13 residues. Trimming left V 8 bases short and J 1 base short, with 11 bases between. Here the CDR3 DNA reads TGTGCCAGCTTATCCAGCGGGAACACTGAAGCTTTCTTT. It codes for CASLSSGNTEAFF.

This chain connects TRBV11-3 to TRBJ1-2, with a tentative D call TRBD1 (5 bases). V shed 4 bases and J shed 2 bases, with 11 bases lying between them. There are 14 residues in the CDR3. Germline assignment: CDR1 SGHNT and CDR2 YENEEA. CDR3 in DNA: TGTGCCAGCAGCTCGTCGACAGCAAACTATGGCTACACCTTC. It is translated as CASSSSTANYGYTF. The whole variable domain, filled in from reference TRBV11-3 and TRBJ1-2, reads EAGVVQSPRYKIIEKKQPVAFWCNPISGHNTLYWYLQNLGQGPELLIRYENEEAVDDSQLPKDRFSAERLKGVDSTLKIQPAELGDSAVYLCASSSSTANYGYTFGSGTRLTVV.

The gene calls are TRBV30 and TRBJ2-7; D may be TRBD1 (6 bases). The CDR3 covers 13 residues. V was pared by 2 bases and J by 1 base, with 9 bases between. Germline lookup yields CDR1 GTSNPN and CDR2 SVGIG (reference sequence). The CDR3 region is CAWSIGTSYEQYF. The CDR3 bases are TGTGCCTGGAGTATAGGGACATCCTACGAGCAGTACTTC.

This rearrangement joins TRBV6-1 to TRBJ1-2, with 9 bases matching TRBD1. The CDR3 runs to 13 residues. The V gene's germline CDR1 is MNHNS and CDR2 SASEGT. J lost 8 bases, V lost 6 bases, and 7 bases had no gene match. CDR3 bases: TGTGCCAGCAGCCCACAGGGGGCGGAAGGCTACACCTTC. Translating gives CASSPQGAEGYTF.